This T cell receptor (beta chain) was found in a study of blood T cell repertoires in COVID-19. Study at large: From T cells, B-cell-depleted T cells, or PBMCs came the material, which was cDNA or gDNA.

In the source study's methods: Cell counts per sample came from amplifying reference gene primers. Sequenced by immunoSEQ multiplex PCR; TCRdb stores in-frame clones only, minus some. The DNA gave D and trimming, while V, J and clone size come from that table. Of about 140,000 clones listed, roughly 80% were seen once; the top ten hold more than 8.5%. This TCR was recovered from a woman aged 45-65 years with active or convalescent COVID-19. Sequenced: peripheral blood.

The CDR3: CASSLTSPYNEQFF. The DNA for the CDR3 is TGTGCCAGCAGTTTAACTAGCCCTTACAATGAGCAGTTCTTC. This chain joins TRBV28 and TRBJ2-1; D might be TRBD2 (6 bases). This CDR3 comprises 14 residues. Germline V CDR1 and CDR2: MDHEN, SYDVKM. The V end was cut by 2 bases, the J end by 4 bases, with 9 bases between.